The 14 T cell receptor delta chains listed next were all sequenced from one sample in a study of gamma-delta T cells after stem cell transplantation. TCRdb fed the RT-PCR reads to CATT. The table has 2,000 or so delta-chain clones, over 5% seen once. The sample taken for sequencing was gamma-delta T cells. The receptor set was obtained from a human donor. It is not recorded whose cells these are; they may come from a transplant donor.

As to this clone: At one end the junction does not follow the germline gene, possibly because of a read error. The chain couples TRDV2 to TRDJ1; maybe TRDD3 (6 bases). Germline V lookup: CDR1 GEAIGNYY, CDR2 EKD. CDR3 length equals 21 residues. Here the CDR3 reads CACDTITILVDTAPYTAKLIF. The CDR3 DNA reads TGTGCCTGTGACACAATTACAATACTGGTGGATACTGCCCCGTACACCGCTAAACTCATCTTT.

This clone ranks as medium-sized. V is TRDV2 and J is TRDJ1; 8 nucleotides agree with TRDD3. The CDR3 is 15 residues long. Trimming removed 3 bases from V and 0 bases from J; junction bases left unmatched: 5. Germline CDR1 is GEAIGNYY and CDR2 is EKD. CDR3 in amino acids: CACDAWGTYTDKLIF. As DNA, the CDR3 is TGTGCCTGTGACGCCTGGGGGACATACACCGATAAACTCATCTTT.

This clone is classed as medium-sized (0.01 to 0.1%). This chain uses TRDV2 with TRDJ1, with 9 bases matching TRDD3. The germline V gene encodes CDR1 GEAIGNYY and CDR2 EKD. V gave up 3 bases and J gave up 0 bases; unmatched junction bases: 13. The length of the CDR3 is 18 residues. Here the CDR3 reads CACDVVGGYDGNTDKLIF. In nucleotides, the CDR3 is TGTGCCTGTGACGTTGTTGGGGGATATGATGGGAACACCGATAAACTCATCTTT.

This clone has only a few counts. The CDR3 spells CACDSILLGETCTDKLIF. The CDR3 DNA is TGTGCCTGTGACTCTATTTTACTGGGGGAGACGTGCACCGATAAACTCATCTTT. The chain combines TRDV2 with TRDJ1, with TRDD3 identical over 9 bases. The CDR3 sequence is 18 residues long. V lost 3 bases, J lost 1 base, and 14 bases stayed unmatched. The germline V gene has CDR1 GEAIGNYY and CDR2 EKD.

This clone was recorded a few times. Given a much more abundant clone one base away, this may be a read error. Other DNA sequences from this sample encode an identical CDR3 as well. V usage is TRDV2 and J usage is TRDJ2; D possibly corresponds to TRDD1 (5 bases). The CDR3 spans 20 residues. Germline V gives CDR1 GEAIGNYY, CDR2 EKD. The CDR3: CACDTLNTHGSFSSAAQLFF. The CDR3 DNA reads as TGCGCCTGTGACACCCTAAATACTCATGGGTCTTTCAGTTCGGCAGCACAACTCTTCTTT.

By share, this clone ranks as medium-sized. The chain couples TRDV2 to TRDJ1; D not resolved. Germline V lookup: CDR1 GEAIGNYY, CDR2 EKD. CDR3 length equals 17 residues. V dropped 1 base and J dropped 0 bases, with 17 bases sitting between them. For the CDR3, the DNA is TGTGCCTGTGACACAGTAGAACGGGCCTCGTACACCGATAAACTCATCTTT. Translation gives CACDTVERASYTDKLIF.

This clone was seen more than once but under ten times. This likely stems from a read error, as it lies one base from a far larger clone. Other DNA sequences within the sample encode an identical CDR3. The chain links TRDV2 to TRDJ1; D not resolved. Germline V CDR1 and CDR2: GEAIGNYY, EKD. V lost 2 bases to trimming and J lost 1 base, with 28 bases between them. The length of the CDR3 is 20 residues. As DNA, the CDR3 is TGTGCCTGTGACAACCTCTTACCCGCTGAGGGGCCCCCGGCCACCGATAAACTCATCTTT. This encodes CACDNLLPAEGPPATDKLIF.

By sample share, this clone is medium-sized. The gene calls are TRDV1 and TRDJ1, with D perhaps matching TRDD3 (7 bases). Germline assignment: CDR1 TSWWSYY and CDR2 QGS. Trimming left V 2 bases short and J 3 bases short, with 28 bases between. The length of the CDR3 is 20 residues. The CDR3 DNA reads TGTGCTCTTGGGGAATCCCTTCTTCCTTTCGTTAGGGATACCTCCGATAAACTCATCTTT. This gives the protein CALGESLLPFVRDTSDKLIF.

This sequence joins TRDV2 and TRDJ1, with 8 bases aligning to TRDD3. V gave up 0 bases and J gave up 1 base; unmatched junction bases: 9. The CDR3 runs to 17 residues. The germline V gene has CDR1 GEAIGNYY and CDR2 EKD. As DNA, the CDR3 is TGTGCCTGTGACACCGTATCGCTGGGGGACTCCACCGATAAACTCATCTTT. Amino acid sequence: CACDTVSLGDSTDKLIF.

About this clone itself: A single base separates this from a much larger clone, so it may be a read error. In nucleotides, the CDR3 is TGTGCCTGTGACGCAATTACAATACTGGGGGATACTGCCCCGTACACCGATAAACTCATCTTT. Residues: CACDAITILGDTAPYTDKLIF. The chain uses TRDV2 and TRDJ1, with TRDD3 matching 12 bases. From germline, CDR1 is GEAIGNYY and CDR2 EKD. This CDR3 is 21 amino acids long. After removal of 3 bases from V and 0 bases from J, the junction contained 19 bases not matched to a gene.

As for this clone: It differs at one base from a far larger clone, so likely a read error. The same CDR3 can be traced to other DNA sequences in this sample. The chain links TRDV2 to TRDJ1; the D gene is possibly TRDD3 (6 bases). Germline V CDR1 and CDR2: GEAIGNYY, EKD. Trimming removed 7 bases from V and 5 bases from J, with 25 bases in between. CDR3 size: 16 residues. The CDR3 here is CACDPVGAASKDKLIF. CDR3 nucleotides: TGTGCCTGCGACCCGGTGGGGGCCGCTTCAAAAGATAAACTCATCTTT.

Worth noting for this clone: Compared with germline, one end of the junction differs, possibly owing to a read error. V is TRDV2 and J is TRDJ1; 10 bases are shared with TRDD3. The CDR3 is 17 amino acids. In germline, CDR1 is GEAIGNYY, CDR2 EKD. CDR3: CARDTMGDTGGTDKLIF. The CDR3 DNA follows: TGTGCCCGTGACACGATGGGGGATACAGGGGGCACCGATAAACTCATCTTT.

This clone is classed as medium-sized. Other nucleotide sequences from this sample produce the same CDR3. The V gene is TRDV2, the J gene TRDJ3, with TRDD3 matching over 12 bases. Germline CDR1 is GEAIGNYY and CDR2 is EKD. The CDR3 is 25 residues long. J gave up 2 bases and V 3 bases, and 25 bases lay outside the gene matches. CDR3 coding DNA: TGTGCCTGTGACGCGGCCTTCCTAAGGGCTGGACTGGGGGATACCTCAACCTGGGACACCCGACAGATGTTTTTC. Translation gives CACDAAFLRAGLGDTSTWDTRQMFF.

Remarks on this clone: This sequence may be a read error, since a much larger clone differs from it by one base. The sample contains more than one DNA sequence encoding this CDR3. In DNA form, the CDR3 reads TGTGCCTGTGACACCCTCGCGATGCTGGGGGATACCGGTGCCGATAAACTCATCTTT. This translates into CACDTLAMLGDTGADKLIF. The rearrangement joins TRDV2 to TRDJ1, with 11 bases matching TRDD3. Germline V CDR1 and CDR2: GEAIGNYY, EKD. The CDR3 runs 19 residues. J lost 3 bases, V lost 0 bases, and 14 bases had no gene match.